What follows is one T cell receptor (beta chain) and its context. Antigen specificity is unknown. Each CDR3 protein is one row after TCRdb ran MiXCR on the reads. The table lists some 2,600 distinct CDR3 sequences, roughly 17% of them singletons. This CDR3 has 13 residues. Trimming pared 2 bases from V and 0 bases from J, leaving 5 bases between. Germline CDR1 reads WSHSY; CDR2 reads SAAADI. The record originates from a study of liver allograft versus peripheral blood T cells. For the study at large: Liver transplant recipients had T cell receptor repertoires compared between transplanted liver and peripheral blood.

Study-wide results and limits: Reportedly, the T cell receptor repertoires present inside liver allografts differed from those in peripheral blood.

The TCR comes from a human patient who had a liver transplant. Some of the T cells may derive from the graft donor. V gene TRBV10-2 combines with J gene TRBJ2-7; D not certain. CDR3 DNA sequence: TGCGCCAGCAGTGAGGGCAACTCCTACGAGCAGTACTTC. It is translated as CASSEGNSYEQYF.